These 22 T cell receptor beta chains were sequenced from one sample in a study of brain T cells in children with intractable seizures. Sample time point: blood from clinic visit 5 months post-surgery; TSC patient then seizure free. Data came from immunoSEQ multiplex PCR; TCRdb stores just in-frame clones and leaves some out. The sample shows about 340,000 clones, nearly 95% of them seen only once. Sequences were derived from peripheral blood, sampled less than 6 months after surgery. All receptors derive from a boy younger than two with tuberous sclerosis and intractable seizures.

The CDR3 DNA reads TGTGCCAGTTCATTTTGGCGGGGGAACACTGAAGCTTTCTTT. This sequence encodes CASSFWRGNTEAFF. The J gene is TRBJ1-1, the V gene TRBV19; D ambiguous. CDR3 length: 14 residues. CDR1 is LNHDA, CDR2 SQIVND, per germline (reference sequence). Trimming left V 8 bases short and J 1 base short, with 14 bases between.

This clone was seen only a few times. The chain carries TRBV19 and TRBJ1-5; 7 nucleotides align to TRBD1. CDR3 length: 12 residues. Germline loops: CDR1 LNHDA, CDR2 SQIVND (reference sequence). V dropped 6 bases and J dropped 9; count of bases not matched to a gene: 5. CDR3 residues: CASRTGSAPQHF. CDR3 DNA sequence: TGTGCCAGTAGGACAGGGTCTGCGCCCCAGCATTTT.

The chain has TRBV20-1 and TRBJ1-2; D is uncertain. There are 11 residues in the CDR3. Between the trimmed V and J ends, which lost 3 bases and 0 bases, there was a span of 2 bases. CDR1 and CDR2 (germline): DFQATT, SNEGSKA (reference sequence). CDR3 amino acids: CSASPNYGYTF. The CDR3 coding sequence is TGCAGTGCTAGCCCTAACTATGGCTACACCTTC.

CDR3 nucleotide sequence: TGTGCCAGCCCCCCCGCTCCGGGGGCCGGGGAGCTGTTTTTT. Its translation is CASPPAPGAGELFF. The chain couples TRBV11-2 to TRBJ2-2; D possibly corresponds to TRBD2 (6 bases). Trimming took 8 bases from V and 6 from J, leaving 16 bases between them. CDR3 length equals 14 residues. The germline gives CDR1 SGHAT, CDR2 FQNNGV.

The rearrangement joins TRBV5-6 to TRBJ2-1; no clear D. The CDR3 is 12 amino acids. The V and J ends lost 0 bases and 5 bases respectively, with 3 bases between them. Germline lookup yields CDR1 SGHDT and CDR2 YYEEEE. The CDR3 is CASSLVNNEQFF. The CDR3 DNA reads as TGTGCCAGCAGCTTGGTAAACAATGAGCAGTTCTTC.

This clone was counted only a few times. The rearrangement uses TRBV4-1 and TRBJ1-5; D is unresolved. The CDR3 sequence is 13 residues long. Between the trimmed V and J ends, which lost 3 bases and 7 bases, there was a span of 10 bases. From germline, CDR1 is MGHRA and CDR2 YSYEKL. The CDR3: CASSQYLLQPQHF. Here the CDR3 DNA reads TGCGCCAGCAGCCAGTACCTACTACAGCCCCAGCATTTT.

The chain is built from TRBV4-2 and TRBJ2-1; D gene ambiguous. The germline V gene encodes CDR1 LGHNA and CDR2 YNFKEQ. The CDR3 covers 16 residues. Trimming removed 0 bases from V and 1 base from J, with 10 bases in between. DNA for the CDR3: TGTGCCAGCAGCCAAGATCAACCTTCATCCTACAATGAGCAGTTCTTC. This encodes CASSQDQPSSYNEQFF.

The chain carries TRBV20-1 and TRBJ2-3; TRBD2 might be the D (6 bases). This CDR3 is 10 amino acids long. V was trimmed by 5 bases and J by 15 bases, leaving 15 bases between them. Germline values: CDR1 DFQATT, CDR2 SNEGSKA (reference sequence). In nucleotides, the CDR3 is TGCAGTGCTCTGAGACGGGACTTATATTTT. Protein product: CSALRRDLYF.

In this sample, this clone turned up a few times. CDR3 sequence reads: CAISSAYEQYF. DNA of the CDR3: TGTGCCATCAGTTCAGCCTACGAGCAGTACTTC. This chain joins TRBV10-3 and TRBJ2-7; D is ambiguous. V dropped 5 bases and J dropped 2 bases, with 4 bases sitting between them. The CDR3 sequence is 11 residues long. Germline lookup yields CDR1 ENHRY and CDR2 SYGVKD.

V is TRBV4-1 and J is TRBJ1-1; 12 nucleotides match TRBD1. With V trimmed by 5 bases and J by 4 bases, 14 bases remained unmatched. CDR3 length equals 18 residues. The V gene's germline CDR1 is MGHRA and CDR2 YSYEKL. CDR3 amino acids: CASSASGTGGVSSTEAFF. The CDR3 DNA sequence: TGCGCCAGCAGCGCCTCCGGGACAGGGGGCGTGAGTAGCACTGAAGCTTTCTTT.

The chain is built from TRBV5-1 and TRBJ2-3; the D is unclear. The CDR3 has 15 residues. V lost 0 bases and J lost 4, with 12 bases in between. Germline-derived CDR1 and CDR2 are SGHRS and YFSETQ. CDR3 loop: CASSLGAGGADTQYF. CDR3 coding DNA: TGCGCCAGCAGCTTGGGCGCAGGTGGGGCAGATACGCAGTATTTT. Full variable domain (rest looked up from reference TRBV5-1 and TRBJ2-3): KAGVTQTPRYLIKTRGQQVTLSCSPISGHRSVSWYQQTPGQGLQFLFEYFSETQRNKGNFPGRFSGRQFSNSRSEMNVSTLELGDSALYLCASSLGAGGADTQYFGPGTRLTVL.

The V gene is TRBV5-1, the J gene TRBJ2-1, with TRBD2 as a possible D gene (6 bases). The V end was cut by 1 base, the J end by 9 bases, with 11 bases between. The CDR3 sequence is 13 residues long. Germline V gene sequence: CDR1 SGHRS, CDR2 YFSETQ. The CDR3, as DNA: TGCGCCAGCAGCTTGAGTTTCGGGAGTGAGCAGTTCTTC. Amino acid sequence: CASSLSFGSEQFF.

The chain recombines TRBV6-5 with TRBJ1-1; D is possibly TRBD1 (5 bases). The CDR3 has 12 amino acids. Trimming took off 9 bases at V and 7 bases at J, with 15 bases between the two ends. Germline CDR1 MNHEY, CDR2 SVGAGI. The CDR3 sequence is CASNGGYGEAFF. The CDR3 DNA reads TGTGCCAGTAATGGGGGGTACGGTGAAGCTTTCTTT.

The chain combines TRBV7-3 with TRBJ2-5, with a weak D call TRBD2 (5 bases). The germline V gene has CDR1 SGHTA and CDR2 FQGTGA. This CDR3 has 13 residues. Trimming shortened V by 3 bases and J by 3 bases, and 8 bases separated the two germline ends. The CDR3 DNA sequence: TGTGCCAGCAGCTTGTCCGGGAAAGAGACCCAGTACTTC. It is translated as CASSLSGKETQYF. The entire variable domain, with the rest obtained from reference TRBV7-3 and TRBJ2-5, is as follows: GAGVSQTPSNKVTEKGKYVELRCDPISGHTALYWYRQSLGQGPEFLIYFQGTGAADDSGLPNDRFFAVRPEGSVSTLKIQRTERGDSAVYLCASSLSGKETQYFGPGTRLLVL.

The CDR3 region is CATSVGSAGANVLTF. The CDR3 coding sequence is TGTGCCACCAGTGTAGGGTCAGCTGGGGCCAACGTCCTGACTTTC. The chain has TRBV24-1 and TRBJ2-6; D remains unclear. CDR3 size: 15 residues. Trimming stripped 5 bases from V and 2 bases from J, with 9 bases between. Germline CDR1 KGHDR, CDR2 SFDVKD.

This clone was counted once. V gene TRBV19 combines with J gene TRBJ1-2, with 7 bases that match TRBD1. CDR3 length: 16 amino acids. V was clipped by 1 base and J by 1 base; unmatched bases: 6. Germline V lookup: CDR1 LNHDA, CDR2 SQIVND (reference sequence). The CDR3 region is CASSIVSGQHNYGYTF. DNA of the CDR3: TGTGCCAGTAGTATAGTTTCGGGACAGCATAACTATGGCTACACCTTC.

The CDR3 sequence: CASTTGGETNEQYF. Written as DNA, the CDR3 is TGTGCCAGCACCACCGGAGGGGAGACAAACGAGCAGTACTTC. This chain joins TRBV7-9 and TRBJ2-7; D is possibly TRBD2 (6 bases). Trimming left V 7 bases short and J 5 bases short, with 18 bases between. The CDR3 length is 14 residues. From germline, CDR1 is SEHNR and CDR2 FQNEAQ (reference sequence).

The chain uses TRBV27 and TRBJ1-1; 8 positions match TRBD1. Unmatched junction bases numbered 8, after V lost 3 bases and J lost 2 bases. The germline CDR1 and CDR2 sequences are MNHEY and SMNVEV (reference sequence). This CDR3 is 16 amino acids long. CDR3 sequence reads: CASSFNLGTGNTEAFF. For the CDR3, the DNA is TGTGCCAGCAGTTTCAACCTCGGGACAGGTAACACTGAAGCTTTCTTT.

The chain employs TRBV18 and TRBJ1-1; 8 positions match TRBD1. CDR1 KGHSH and CDR2 LQKENI come from the germline V gene. The V segment lost 6 bases and the J segment 5 bases; nucleotides outside the gene matches: 8. This CDR3 comprises 14 residues. The CDR3, as DNA: TGTGCCAGCTCCCTCGACAGGGACAGGACTGAAGCTTTCTTT. As protein: CASSLDRDRTEAFF.

This clone came up a few times. CDR3 sequence (DNA): TGTGCCAGCAGCTCCTTCCGAGGGGTCACAGAGACCCAGTACTTC. Translated, it gives CASSSFRGVTETQYF. This chain connects TRBV13 to TRBJ2-5; D might be TRBD1 or TRBD2, each matching 5 bases. Germline V CDR1 and CDR2: PRHDT, FYEKMQ (reference sequence). Trimming left V 4 bases short and J 4 bases short, with 16 bases between. The CDR3 spans 15 residues.

The V call is TRBV18, the J call TRBJ2-1, with 8 bases aligning to TRBD1. The CDR3 runs 16 residues. Per the germline V gene, CDR1 is KGHSH and CDR2 is LQKENI. With V trimmed by 3 bases and J by 9 bases, 13 bases remained unmatched. CDR3 sequence reads: CASSPFPDRDGSEQFF. CDR3 DNA sequence: TGTGCCAGCTCACCGTTTCCGGACAGGGATGGAAGTGAGCAGTTCTTC.

The chain links TRBV3-1 (or the pseudogene TRBV3-2) to TRBJ2-6, with a possible D match to TRBD2 (5 bases). Germline CDR1 reads LGHDT; CDR2 reads YNNKEL (reference sequence). The CDR3 contains 16 residues. The V gene lost 4 bases and the J gene lost 0 bases, with 10 bases spanning the gap. The CDR3 loop is CASSPEARSGANVLTF. The CDR3 nucleotides are TGTGCCAGCAGCCCGGAGGCCCGCTCTGGGGCCAACGTCCTGACTTTC.